Included here is one T cell receptor beta chain sequence, with context. The antigen it binds to is not known. No qualities accompany the bases; no much larger clone lies one base away. This sample is drawn from a study of spatial heterogeneity in lung cancer (dated by TCRdb to between 2018 and 2021). Some background on the complete study: Beta-chain transcripts were consistently detected in greater numbers than alpha-chain transcripts, which likely reflects a higher abundance of beta-chain transcripts. In the raw uncorrected reads, each unique combination of TCR and UMI appeared more than ten times on average. TCR alpha and beta repertoires were quantitatively compared across multiple tumor regions, matched nontumor lung and blood in non-small cell lung cancer. Nonsynonymous mutation counts, determined by whole-exome sequencing of tumor tissue, were related to TCR repertoire features. At surgery, hundreds of tumor regions, around 64 matched nontumor lung samples and 56 PBMC samples were TCR-sequenced for both alpha and beta chains. General conclusions and limits of the study: Ubiquitous expanded tumor TCRs were found in blood more often at tumor resection than at routine follow-up. Confirming at a functional level the hypothesis that regional TCRs recognize regional mutations was considered to require additional single-cell paired TCR alpha and beta sequencing.

The protocol used for the library was 5' RACE. The sequencer listed for this sample is NextSeq 500. In the TCR library protocol, a unique molecular identifier was attached to each TCR cDNA molecule so that PCR and sequencing errors could be corrected. On the study's bioinformatics: TCR identification, UMI-based error correction and CDR3 extraction were all carried out with Decombinator tools. Expanded TCRs were defined as those above a frequency of 2 per 1,000, corresponding to the top 1% of the tumor frequency distribution. Rényi diversity was computed with the R vegan package after subsampling each repertoire 100 times to 5,000 TCRs. To build CDR3 similarity networks, amino acid triplet string-kernel similarity was used, and CDR3s were connected when their pairwise similarity was above 0.82. Starting from the raw public reads, TCRdb applied fastp trimming at Q25, assembled clones with MiXCR and retained in-frame beta chains. Records with the same CDR3 protein are collapsed into one entry carrying the most frequent genes and DNA. The V and J calls were not made by the authors but by TCRdb's processing. For this sample there are some 83,000 distinct CDR3 sequences; approximately 21% appear just once. The top ten constitute approximately 5.6% of the sample.

Reading the germline V gene gives CDR1 SGHVS and CDR2 FQNEAQ. The CDR3 numbers 14 residues from cysteine through phenylalanine. Only the CDR3 DNA is retained, 42 bases long and in frame from the first base. Between the V and J ends, shortened by 1 base and 5 bases respectively, the junction contains 6 bases. Interpreted using the paper, the time point label stands for: sample taken at primary tumor resection. TCR sequencing used whole RNA extracted from tumor and nontumor lung tissue, or from cryopreserved PBMC samples, without cell sorting. Samples were obtained from 72 patients with early-stage, untreated non-small cell lung cancer from the lung TRACERx cohort. Only patients with enough RNA available from two or more tumor regions were chosen for TCR sequencing.

The clonotype comes from a male donor with early-stage non-small cell lung cancer. The sequencing here drew on PBMCs, taken at surgery. The sequence is built from TRBV7-8 and TRBJ1-6; no D gene can be assigned with confidence. CDR3 protein: CASSLDSDNSPLHF. At the DNA level, the sequence is TGTGCCAGCAGCTTAGACAGCGATAATTCACCCCTCCACTTT.